This TCR beta chain was recovered during a study of T-cell memory formation after mild COVID-19 (dated by TCRdb to the early 2020s). Study-wide context: Most TCR sequence clusters were specific to one of the two donors. T-cell clones expanding and contracting after mild COVID-19 in two donors were tracked by longitudinal TCRalpha and TCRbeta repertoire sequencing. The cohort comprised two young, previously healthy adult volunteers, one female and one male. General study outcomes and caveats: Clones contracting from day 15 to 85 had balanced CD4/CD8 phenotypes, while a second wave expanding from day 15 to 37 was biased towards CD4+. The study included only a couple of mild cases, and larger cohorts that include severe cases with pre-infection samples were judged to be necessary. SARS-CoV-2 specificity was not confirmed for the second-wave clones peaking on day 37. Contracting CD4+ clones turned up mainly in the CM and EM memory subsets, whereas EMRA was where CD8+ clones were enriched. Some responding clones were detected in pre-infection memory, which suggested that pre-existing cross-reactive memory T cells had joined the SARS-CoV-2 response.

Ficoll-Paque density gradient centrifugation was used to isolate PBMCs. Of note for this clonotype: It has no known antigen specificity. Per-base qualities were not stored, and no clone one base away is much larger.

The germline V gene sets CDR1 to LGHNT and CDR2 to FRNRAP. Here V drops 0 bases and J drops 6 bases, and the junction holds 12 bases not matched to any gene. The CDR3 contains 18 residues, cysteine and phenylalanine counted. This entry keeps only the CDR3 DNA: 54 bases, framed from base 1. Sequenced on an Illumina NovaSeq 6000. TCRalpha and TCRbeta cDNA libraries were built by 5'RACE with constant-segment primers, adding sample barcodes and unique molecular identifiers. Trizol reagent was used to extract RNA from every sample. The libraries were amplified in two PCR steps, and the second step added a second sample barcode and Illumina TruSeq adapters. Sequencing of libraries was performed on an Illumina NovaSeq with 2 x 150 bp paired-end reads. The authors' pipeline ran thus. The reads were demultiplexed and collapsed into UMI-guided consensus sequences using migec v1.2.7. Using mixcr v2.1.11, UMI consensuses were aligned to TRA and TRB V and J templates and then assembled into clonotypes. A clonotype was counted as expanded or contracted only if both edgeR and NoisET called the change significant, with noise models trained on biological replicates. For edgeR calls, the cutoffs were a false discovery rate-adjusted p below 0.01 and a log2 fold-change threshold of 1. As an exploratory analysis of dynamics, PCA with hierarchical clustering was applied to max-normalized trajectories of the 1000 most abundant clonotypes. The CD4 or CD8 phenotype of responding clones was assigned using the separately sequenced CD4+ and CD8+ repertoires. Starting from the raw public reads, TCRdb applied fastp trimming at Q25, assembled clones with MiXCR and retained in-frame beta chains. When rows share a CDR3 protein, they turn into one entry using the most common DNA and genes. TCRdb assigned the V and J calls; the authors' analysis was not used. This sample has nearly 350,000 distinct CDR3 sequences in its table, and 10% to 15% of those were observed once. Clones ranked in the top ten supply about a fifth of the sample.

Source material: PBMCs or a T cell subset sorted from them (not recorded which). The chain is assembled from TRBV12-5 and TRBJ1-4; TRBD1 aligns with 8 central bases. The TCR originated in a man aged 18 to 30 who had mild COVID-19 (a few samples of this study predate the infection). The sample titles of this study are shuffled in the database, so cell type and time point are left out; the donor was told from shared clones. The nucleotide sequence is TGTGCTAGTGGTTTGGTAGAGAGGGGGGGACAGGAGGATGAAAAACTGTTTTTT. It specifies CASGLVERGGQEDEKLFF. With the rest looked up from the reference TRBV12-5 and TRBJ1-4 genes rather than sequenced, the full variable domain is DARVTQTPRHKVTEMGQEVTMRCQPILGHNTVFWYRQTMMQGLELLAYFRNRAPLDDSGMPKDRFSAEMPDATLATLKIQPSEPRDSAVYFCASGLVERGGQEDEKLFFGSGTQLSVL.